These 8 T cell receptor beta chains came from one sample sequenced in a study of cytomegalovirus exposure and HLA in healthy donors. It was with 60 Vbeta and 13 Jbeta primers that the PCR ran. Assay used: immunoSEQ multiplex PCR; TCRdb lists only in-frame clones, some missing. The sample carries 150,000 to 250,000 clones, approximately 79% recorded once. The specimen was PBMCs. The receptors originated from a woman under 40 in good health and CMV-seropositive.

The genes are TRBV4-1 and TRBJ1-1; tentatively, D is TRBD1 (5 bases). The CDR3 consists of 18 residues. Germline V CDR1 and CDR2: MGHRA, YSYEKL. V lost 3 bases and J lost 1, with 21 bases in between. This CDR3 is CASSHLQKGPRPNTEAFF. DNA of the CDR3: TGCGCCAGCAGCCATCTCCAAAAGGGGCCCAGACCGAACACTGAAGCTTTCTTT.

The rearrangement uses TRBV7-8 and TRBJ1-1; TRBD1 is a possible D gene (5 bases). CDR1 and CDR2 from the germline V gene are SGHVS and FQNEAQ. There are 16 residues in the CDR3. The V gene lost 1 base and the J gene lost 1 base, with 13 bases spanning the gap. The CDR3 bases are TGTGCCAGCAGCTTAGAAGGTTATGGGGCGAACACTGAAGCTTTCTTT. Translating gives CASSLEGYGANTEAFF.

The chain has TRBV5-4 and TRBJ2-4; 8 bases line up with TRBD1. In germline, CDR1 is SGHNT, CDR2 YYREEE (reference sequence). V was clipped by 2 bases and J by 9 bases; unmatched bases: 7. CDR3 length: 14 amino acids. CDR3 sequence: CASSFGQGASIQYF. The CDR3 DNA follows: TGTGCCAGCAGCTTCGGGCAGGGGGCTAGCATTCAGTACTTC.

This clone has more than one count but fewer than ten. CDR3 protein: CAWSNPGTGAPLEQYF. The CDR3 bases are TGTGCCTGGAGTAACCCCGGGACAGGGGCTCCCTTGGAGCAGTACTTC. The rearrangement joins TRBV30 to TRBJ2-7; TRBD1 matches at 10 bases. V gave up 2 bases and J gave up 7 bases; unmatched junction bases: 14. This CDR3 region has 16 residues. From germline, CDR1 is GTSNPN and CDR2 SVGIG (reference sequence).

This sequence joins TRBV5-6 and TRBJ2-2; D unresolved. Trimming stripped 0 bases from V and 3 bases from J, with 9 bases between. The length of the CDR3 is 15 residues. Germline V gene sequence: CDR1 SGHDT, CDR2 YYEEEE. In DNA, the CDR3 is TGTGCCAGCAGCTTGGCCCCAGGTTACACCGGGGAGCTGTTTTTT. This codes for CASSLAPGYTGELFF.

The genes are TRBV21-1 and TRBJ2-1; TRBD2 is the table's D call, not checked against the DNA. TRBV21-1 is reported as a pseudogene. The CDR3 length is 14 residues. The DNA for the CDR3 is TGTGCCAGCAGCAAACCCGGAGCGCACAATGAGCAGTTCTTC. This gives the protein CASSKPGAHNEQFF.

The gene calls are TRBV6-7 and TRBJ2-7, with D possibly being TRBD2 (6 bases). TRBV6-7 qualifies as an ORF whose function is uncertain. The CDR3 contains 16 residues. The germline V and J ends were trimmed by 4 bases and 2 bases, with 18 bases remaining between them. CDR3 nucleotides: TGTGCCAGCAGTTTCCGGGAGACGAAAAAGGCCTACGAGCAGTACTTC. Protein sequence: CASSFRETKKAYEQYF.

V gene TRBV20-1 combines with J gene TRBJ1-5; D unclear. The CDR3 totals 11 residues. Per the germline V gene, CDR1 is DFQATT and CDR2 is SNEGSKA (reference sequence). V was shortened by 7 bases and J by 2 bases, with 6 bases between the two germline ends. The CDR3 DNA sequence: TGCAGTGGGGGAGGCAATCAGCCCCAGCATTTT. Translating gives CSGGGNQPQHF.